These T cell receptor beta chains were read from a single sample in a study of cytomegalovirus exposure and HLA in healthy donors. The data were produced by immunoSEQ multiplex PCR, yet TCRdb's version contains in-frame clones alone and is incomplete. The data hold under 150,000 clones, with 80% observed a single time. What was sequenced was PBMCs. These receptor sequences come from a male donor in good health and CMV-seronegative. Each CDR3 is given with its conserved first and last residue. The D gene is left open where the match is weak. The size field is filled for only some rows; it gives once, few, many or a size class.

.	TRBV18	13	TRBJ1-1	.	CASSPDMNTEAFF	TGTGCCAGCTCACCGGACATGAACACTGAAGCTTTCTTT
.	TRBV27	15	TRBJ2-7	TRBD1	CASSRAGQGSSEQYF	TGTGCCAGCAGCCGAGCGGGACAGGGGTCCTCCGAGCAGTACTTC
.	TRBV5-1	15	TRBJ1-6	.	CASHGGDTDNSPLHF	TGCGCCAGCCACGGGGGGGATACGGATAATTCACCCCTCCACTTT
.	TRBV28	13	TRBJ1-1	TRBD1	CASSLSRQGPAFF	TGTGCCAGCAGTTTATCCCGACAGGGCCCAGCTTTCTTT
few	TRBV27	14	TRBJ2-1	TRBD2	CASSLAGGLNEQFF	TGTGCCAGCTCTCTAGCGGGGGGTTTGAATGAGCAGTTCTTC
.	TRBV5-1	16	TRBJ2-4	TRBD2	CASSLDVSGGAYIQYF	TGCGCCAGCAGCCTGGATGTAAGCGGGGGGGCCTACATTCAGTACTTC
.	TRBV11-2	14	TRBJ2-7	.	CASSAGVLSYEQYF	TGTGCCAGCAGCGCAGGGGTCCTCTCCTACGAGCAGTACTTC
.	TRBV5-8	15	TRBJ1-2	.	CASSLAGVPGYGYTF	TGTGCCAGCAGCTTGGCCGGCGTCCCGGGCTATGGCTACACCTTC
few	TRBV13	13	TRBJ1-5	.	CASSAGRVQPQHF	TGTGCCAGCAGCGCGGGGAGGGTTCAGCCCCAGCATTTT
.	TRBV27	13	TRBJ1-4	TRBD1	CASSLNRGEKLFF	TGTGCCAGCAGTTTAAACAGGGGTGAAAAACTGTTTTTT
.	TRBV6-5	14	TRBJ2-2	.	CASSYGFGGGELFF	TGTGCCAGCAGTTACGGGTTCGGGGGCGGGGAGCTGTTTTTT
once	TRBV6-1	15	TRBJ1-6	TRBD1	CASSEQGAWNSPLHF	TGTGCCAGCAGTGAACAGGGGGCTTGGAATTCACCCCTCCACTTT
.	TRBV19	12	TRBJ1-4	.	CASSRGYEKLFF	TGTGCCAGTAGCAGGGGCTATGAAAAACTGTTTTTT
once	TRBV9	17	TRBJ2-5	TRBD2	CASSVGLAGGPLETQYF	TGTGCCAGCAGCGTAGGACTAGCGGGGGGGCCGTTGGAGACCCAGTACTTC
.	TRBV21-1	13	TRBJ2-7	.	CASSAGSSYEQYF	TGTGCCAGCAGCGCAGGTTCCTCCTACGAGCAGTACTTC
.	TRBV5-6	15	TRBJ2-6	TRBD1	CASSLTGFGANVLTF	TGTGCCAGCAGCCTGACAGGGTTCGGGGCCAACGTCCTGACTTTC
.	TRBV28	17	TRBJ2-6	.	CASIGHSGPVGANVLTF	TGTGCCAGCATAGGTCATAGCGGCCCGGTTGGGGCCAACGTCCTGACTTTC
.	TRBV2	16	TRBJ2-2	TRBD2	CASTTRGGRNTGELFF	TGTGCCAGCACCACTCGGGGGGGCAGGAACACCGGGGAGCTGTTTTTT
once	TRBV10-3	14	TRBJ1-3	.	CVTAGDLAGNTIYF	TGTGTCACGGCAGGGGATCTTGCTGGAAACACCATATATTTT
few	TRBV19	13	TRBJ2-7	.	CASSIQGSYEQYF	TGTGCCAGTAGTATTCAGGGAAGCTACGAGCAGTACTTC
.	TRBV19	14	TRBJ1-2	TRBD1	CASKDYGTDYGYTF	TGTGCCAGTAAGGACTACGGGACAGACTATGGCTACACCTTC
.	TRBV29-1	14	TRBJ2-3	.	CSLKGQMATDTQYF	TGCAGCCTAAAAGGACAGATGGCTACAGATACGCAGTATTTT
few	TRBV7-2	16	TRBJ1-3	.	CASSLHPGNSGNTIYF	TGTGCCAGCAGCCTCCACCCGGGGAACTCTGGAAACACCATATATTTT
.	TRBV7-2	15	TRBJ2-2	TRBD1	CASSVRGQGTGELFF	TGTGCCAGCAGCGTCAGGGGGCAGGGCACCGGGGAGCTGTTTTTT
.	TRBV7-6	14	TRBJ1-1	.	CASSLAGGTTEAFF	TGTGCCAGCAGCTTAGCGGGGGGGACCACTGAAGCTTTCTTT
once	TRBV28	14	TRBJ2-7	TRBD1	CASTWGDRVREQYF	TGTGCCAGCACCTGGGGGGACAGGGTGAGGGAGCAGTACTTC
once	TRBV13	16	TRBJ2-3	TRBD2	CASSRAGLAAAGTQYF	TGTGCCAGCAGCCGTGCGGGACTAGCGGCGGCCGGTACGCAGTATTTT
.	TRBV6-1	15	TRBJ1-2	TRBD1	CASLPRRTGFYGYTF	TGTGCCAGCCTTCCCCGCAGGACAGGGTTCTATGGCTACACCTTC
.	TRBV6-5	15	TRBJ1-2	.	CASSYRGSLNYGYTF	TGTGCCAGCAGTTACAGGGGGAGCCTTAACTATGGCTACACCTTC
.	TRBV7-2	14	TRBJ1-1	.	CASSAWGGRTEAFF	TGTGCCAGCAGCGCATGGGGGGGGCGCACTGAAGCTTTCTTT
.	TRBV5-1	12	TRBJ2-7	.	CASSLEVGEQYF	TGCGCCAGCAGCTTGGAGGTGGGCGAGCAGTACTTC
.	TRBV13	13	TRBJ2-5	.	CASSLQGVETQYF	TGTGCCAGCAGCTTACAGGGTGTGGAGACCCAGTACTTC
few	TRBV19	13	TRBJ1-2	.	CASRRGGAYGYTF	TGTGCCAGTCGGCGAGGGGGGGCGTATGGCTACACCTTC
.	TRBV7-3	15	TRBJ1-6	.	CASSLVGDRESPLHF	TGTGCCAGCAGCTTAGTCGGGGATCGGGAATCACCCCTCCACTTT
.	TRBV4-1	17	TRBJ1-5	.	CASSPAGRAYSNQPQHF	TGCGCCAGCAGCCCTGCGGGGCGGGCCTATAGCAATCAGCCCCAGCATTTT
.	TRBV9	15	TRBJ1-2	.	CASSVSQASRYGYTF	TGTGCCAGCAGCGTGTCACAGGCATCCCGCTATGGCTACACCTTC
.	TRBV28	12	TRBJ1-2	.	CASSPFQYGYTF	TGTGCCAGCAGTCCCTTCCAGTATGGCTACACCTTC